This TCR beta chain emerged from a study of blood T cell repertoires in COVID-19. Study context: In each case, the material was cDNA or gDNA derived from T cells, B-cell-depleted T cells, or PBMCs.

Here immunoSEQ multiplex PCR was the method, and the copy in TCRdb shows in-frame clones only, minus some. The data show 70,000 to 90,000 clones, roughly 87% seen once. Trimming removed 2 bases from V and 8 bases from J, with 12 bases in between. Germline lookup yields CDR1 MNHEY and CDR2 SMNVEV (reference sequence). CDR3 length: 13 amino acids. The rearrangement uses TRBV27 and TRBJ1-2; maybe TRBD1 (6 bases). Material: peripheral blood. The receptor was derived from a man aged 55 to 70 with acute or convalescent COVID-19. The CDR3 loop is CASSLNRVVGYTF. CDR3 nucleotides: TGTGCCAGCAGTTTAAACAGGGTGGTGGGCTACACCTTC.